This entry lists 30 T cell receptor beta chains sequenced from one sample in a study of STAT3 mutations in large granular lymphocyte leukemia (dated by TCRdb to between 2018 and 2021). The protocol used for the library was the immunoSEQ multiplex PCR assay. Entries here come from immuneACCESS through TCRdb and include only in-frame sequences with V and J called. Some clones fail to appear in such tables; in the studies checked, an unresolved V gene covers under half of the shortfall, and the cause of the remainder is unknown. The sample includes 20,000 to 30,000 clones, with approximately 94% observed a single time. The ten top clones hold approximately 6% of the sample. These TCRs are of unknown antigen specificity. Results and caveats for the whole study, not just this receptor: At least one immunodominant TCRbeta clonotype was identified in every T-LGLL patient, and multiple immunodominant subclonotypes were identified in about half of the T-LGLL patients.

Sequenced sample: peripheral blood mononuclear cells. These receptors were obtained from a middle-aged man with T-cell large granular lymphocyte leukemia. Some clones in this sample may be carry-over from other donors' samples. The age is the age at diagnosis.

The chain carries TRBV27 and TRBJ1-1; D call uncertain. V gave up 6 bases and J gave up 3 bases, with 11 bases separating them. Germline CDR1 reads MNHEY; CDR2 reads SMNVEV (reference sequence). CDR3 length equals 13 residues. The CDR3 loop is CASSSKGHTEAFF. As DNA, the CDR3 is TGTGCCAGCAGCTCCAAAGGACACACTGAAGCTTTCTTT.

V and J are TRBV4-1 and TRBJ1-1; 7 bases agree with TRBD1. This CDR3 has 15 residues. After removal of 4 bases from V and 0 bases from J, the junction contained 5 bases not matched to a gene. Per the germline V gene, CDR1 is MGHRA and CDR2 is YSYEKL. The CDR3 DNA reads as TGCGCCAGCAGCCCAACCGGGACAGTGAACACTGAAGCTTTCTTT. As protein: CASSPTGTVNTEAFF.

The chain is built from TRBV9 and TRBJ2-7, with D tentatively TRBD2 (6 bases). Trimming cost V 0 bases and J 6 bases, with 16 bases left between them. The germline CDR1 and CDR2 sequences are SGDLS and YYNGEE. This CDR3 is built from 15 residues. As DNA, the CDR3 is TGTGCCAGCAGCGTAGCTGCGGGGACTCTTAGCGAGCAGTACTTC. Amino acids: CASSVAAGTLSEQYF.

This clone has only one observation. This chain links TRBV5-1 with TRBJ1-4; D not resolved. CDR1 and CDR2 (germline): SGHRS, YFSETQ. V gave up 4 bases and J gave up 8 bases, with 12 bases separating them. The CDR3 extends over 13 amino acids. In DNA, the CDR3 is TGCGCCAGCAGCCCCGGGAACTCGGAAAAACTGTTTTTT. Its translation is CASSPGNSEKLFF.

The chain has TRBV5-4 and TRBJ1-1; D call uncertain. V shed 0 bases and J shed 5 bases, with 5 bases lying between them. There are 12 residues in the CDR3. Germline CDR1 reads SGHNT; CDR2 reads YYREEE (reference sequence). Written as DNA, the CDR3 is TGTGCCAGCAGCTTGGGGGTAACTGAAGCTTTCTTT. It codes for CASSLGVTEAFF.

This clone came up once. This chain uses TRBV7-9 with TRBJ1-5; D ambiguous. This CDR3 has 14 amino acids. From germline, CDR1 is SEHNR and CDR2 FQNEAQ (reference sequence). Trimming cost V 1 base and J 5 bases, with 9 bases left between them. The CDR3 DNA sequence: TGTGCCAGCAGCTTAGTTGGACGGGATCAGCCCCAGCATTTT. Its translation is CASSLVGRDQPQHF.

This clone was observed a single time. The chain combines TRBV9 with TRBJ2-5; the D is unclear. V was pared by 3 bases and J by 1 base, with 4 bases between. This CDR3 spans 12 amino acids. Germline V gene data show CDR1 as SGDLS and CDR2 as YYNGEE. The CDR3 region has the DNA TGTGCCAGCAGCGGGTTCCAAGAGACCCAGTACTTC. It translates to CASSGFQETQYF.

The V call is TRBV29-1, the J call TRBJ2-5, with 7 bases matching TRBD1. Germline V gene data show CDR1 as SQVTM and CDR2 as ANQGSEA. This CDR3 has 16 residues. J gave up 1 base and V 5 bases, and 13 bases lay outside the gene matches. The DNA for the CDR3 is TGCAGCGTTTGGAGCGGTTACAGGGGATCCCAAGAGACCCAGTACTTC. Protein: CSVWSGYRGSQETQYF. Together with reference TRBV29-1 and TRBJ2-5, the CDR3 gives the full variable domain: SAVISQKPSRDICQRGTSLTIQCQVDSQVTMMFWYRQQPGQSLTLIATANQGSEATYESGFVIDKFPISRPNLTFSTLTVSNMSPEDSSIYLCSVWSGYRGSQETQYFGPGTRLLVL.

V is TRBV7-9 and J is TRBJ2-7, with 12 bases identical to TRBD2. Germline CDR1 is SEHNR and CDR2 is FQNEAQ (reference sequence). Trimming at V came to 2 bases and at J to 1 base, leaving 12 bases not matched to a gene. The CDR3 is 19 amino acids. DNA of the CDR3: TGTGCCAGCAGCTTAAGCGGGGGCGGACTAGCGGGGACATCCTACGAGCAGTACTTC. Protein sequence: CASSLSGGGLAGTSYEQYF.

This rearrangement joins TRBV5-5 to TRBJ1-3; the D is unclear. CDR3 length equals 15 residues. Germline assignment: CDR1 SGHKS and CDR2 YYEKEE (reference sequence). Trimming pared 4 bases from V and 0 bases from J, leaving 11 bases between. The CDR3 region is CASSGVASSGNTIYF. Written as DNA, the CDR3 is TGTGCCAGCAGCGGGGTCGCGAGCTCTGGAAACACCATATATTTT.

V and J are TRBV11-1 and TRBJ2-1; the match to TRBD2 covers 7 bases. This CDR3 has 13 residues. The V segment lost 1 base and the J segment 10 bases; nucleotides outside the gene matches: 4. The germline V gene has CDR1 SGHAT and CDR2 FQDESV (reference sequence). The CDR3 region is CASSLVTAGEQFF. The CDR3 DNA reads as TGTGCCAGCAGCTTAGTGACAGCGGGGGAGCAGTTCTTC.

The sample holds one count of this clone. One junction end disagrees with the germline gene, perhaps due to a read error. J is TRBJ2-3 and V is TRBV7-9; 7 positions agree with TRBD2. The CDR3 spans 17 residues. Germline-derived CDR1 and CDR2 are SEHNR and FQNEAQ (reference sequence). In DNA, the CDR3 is TGTGCCAGCAGCCTAGCTGATTCTGGGGGGGACGCAGATACGCAGTATTTT. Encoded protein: CASSLADSGGDADTQYF.

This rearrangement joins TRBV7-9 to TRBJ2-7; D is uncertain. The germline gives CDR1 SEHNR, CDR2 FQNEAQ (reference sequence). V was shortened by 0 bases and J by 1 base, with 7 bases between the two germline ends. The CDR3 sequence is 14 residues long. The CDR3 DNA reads TGTGCCAGCAGCTTAGCGGAAGTATCCTACGAGCAGTACTTC. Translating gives CASSLAEVSYEQYF.

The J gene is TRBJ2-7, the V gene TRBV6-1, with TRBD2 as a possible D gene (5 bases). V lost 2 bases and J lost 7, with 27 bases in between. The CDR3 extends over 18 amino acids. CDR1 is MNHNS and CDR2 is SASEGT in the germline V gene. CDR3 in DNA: TGTGCCAGCAGTGAACGCCCCCCCGCGGACTCCCGATTGCGGGAGCAGTACTTC. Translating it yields CASSERPPADSRLREQYF.

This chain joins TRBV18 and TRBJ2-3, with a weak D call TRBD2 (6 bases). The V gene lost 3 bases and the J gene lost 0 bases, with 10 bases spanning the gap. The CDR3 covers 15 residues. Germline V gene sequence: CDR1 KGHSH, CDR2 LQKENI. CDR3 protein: CASSPGSFSTDTQYF. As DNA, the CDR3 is TGTGCCAGCTCACCCGGGAGTTTTAGCACAGATACGCAGTATTTT.

The CDR3 DNA reads TGTGCCTCAACCCTGGACCGATACAATGAGCAGTTCTTC. Residues: CASTLDRYNEQFF. The chain employs TRBV28 and TRBJ2-1; D ambiguous. The CDR3 covers 13 residues. CDR1 and CDR2 (germline): MDHEN, SYDVKM. Deletions cut 11 bases from V and 4 bases from J, with 15 bases between.

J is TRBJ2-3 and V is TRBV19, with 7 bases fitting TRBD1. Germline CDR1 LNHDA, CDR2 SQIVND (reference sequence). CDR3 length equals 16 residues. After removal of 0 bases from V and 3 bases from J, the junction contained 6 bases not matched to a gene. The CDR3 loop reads CASSIDRGLSTDTQYF. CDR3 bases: TGTGCCAGTAGTATAGATAGGGGGCTGAGTACAGATACGCAGTATTTT.

CDR3 DNA: TGCGCCAGCAGCCAAGATCCGATCGGCAGCTCCTACGAGCAGTACTTC. Residues: CASSQDPIGSSYEQYF. This chain joins TRBV4-1 and TRBJ2-7, with D hard to call. Between the trimmed V and J ends, which lost 0 bases and 0 bases, there was a span of 12 bases. This CDR3 region has 16 residues. The V gene's germline CDR1 is MGHRA and CDR2 YSYEKL.

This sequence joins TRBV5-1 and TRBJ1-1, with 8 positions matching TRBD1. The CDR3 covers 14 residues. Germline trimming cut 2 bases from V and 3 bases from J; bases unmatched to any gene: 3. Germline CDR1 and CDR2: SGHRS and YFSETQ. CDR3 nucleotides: TGCGCCAGCAGCTTCTCGACAGGGGACACTGAAGCTTTCTTT. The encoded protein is CASSFSTGDTEAFF.

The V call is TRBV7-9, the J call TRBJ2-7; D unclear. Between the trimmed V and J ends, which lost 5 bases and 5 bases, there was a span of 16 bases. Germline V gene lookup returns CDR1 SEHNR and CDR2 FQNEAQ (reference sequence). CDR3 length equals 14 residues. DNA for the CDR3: TGTGCCAGCAGCCTTGACCGTGATATGAACGAGCAGTACTTC. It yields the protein CASSLDRDMNEQYF.

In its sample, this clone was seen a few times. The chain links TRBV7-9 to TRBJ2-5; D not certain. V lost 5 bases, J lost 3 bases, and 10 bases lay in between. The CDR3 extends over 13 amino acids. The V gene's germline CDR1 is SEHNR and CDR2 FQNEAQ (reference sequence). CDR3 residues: CASSPTNEETQYF. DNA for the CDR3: TGTGCCAGCAGCCCCACCAACGAAGAGACCCAGTACTTC.

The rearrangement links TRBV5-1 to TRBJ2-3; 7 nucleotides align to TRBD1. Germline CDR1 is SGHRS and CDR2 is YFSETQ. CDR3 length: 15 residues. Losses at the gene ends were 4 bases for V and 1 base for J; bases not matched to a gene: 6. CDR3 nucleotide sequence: TGCGCCAGCAGCGTACCGACAGGGCGCACAGATACGCAGTATTTT. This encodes CASSVPTGRTDTQYF.

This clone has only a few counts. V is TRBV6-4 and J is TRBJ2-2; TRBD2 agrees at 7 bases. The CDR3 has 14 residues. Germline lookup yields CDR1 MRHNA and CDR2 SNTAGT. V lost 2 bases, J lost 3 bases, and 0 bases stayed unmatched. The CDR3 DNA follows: TGTGCCAGCAGTGACGGGAGGGACACCGGGGAGCTGTTTTTT. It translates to CASSDGRDTGELFF.

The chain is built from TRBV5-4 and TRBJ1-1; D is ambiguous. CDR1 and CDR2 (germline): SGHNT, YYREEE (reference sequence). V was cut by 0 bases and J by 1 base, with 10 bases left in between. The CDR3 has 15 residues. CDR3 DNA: TGTGCCAGCAGCTTGGAAACGGGATGGAACACTGAAGCTTTCTTT. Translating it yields CASSLETGWNTEAFF. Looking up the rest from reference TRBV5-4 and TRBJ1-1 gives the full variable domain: ETGVTQSPTHLIKTRGQQVTLRCSSQSGHNTVSWYQQALGQGPQFIFQYYREEENGRGNFPPRFSGLQFPNYSSELNVNALELDDSALYLCASSLETGWNTEAFFGQGTRLTVV.

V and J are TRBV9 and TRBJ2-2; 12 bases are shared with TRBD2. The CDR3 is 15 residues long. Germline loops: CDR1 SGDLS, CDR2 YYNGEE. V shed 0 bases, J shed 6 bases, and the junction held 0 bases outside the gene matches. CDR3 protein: CASSVGLAGAGELFF. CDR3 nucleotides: TGTGCCAGCAGCGTAGGACTAGCGGGGGCCGGGGAGCTGTTTTTT.

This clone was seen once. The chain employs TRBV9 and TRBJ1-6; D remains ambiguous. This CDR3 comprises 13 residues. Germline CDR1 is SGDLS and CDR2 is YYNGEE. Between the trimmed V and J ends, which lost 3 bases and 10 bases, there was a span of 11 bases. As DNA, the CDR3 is TGTGCCAGCAGCGGGTCCCCTTTATCACCCCTCCACTTT. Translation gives CASSGSPLSPLHF.

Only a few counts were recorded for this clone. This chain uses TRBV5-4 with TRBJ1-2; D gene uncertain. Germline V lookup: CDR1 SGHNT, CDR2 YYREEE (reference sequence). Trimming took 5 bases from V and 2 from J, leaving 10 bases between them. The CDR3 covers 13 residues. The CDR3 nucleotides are TGTGCCAGCAGTCCTGACACGAACTATGGCTACACCTTC. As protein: CASSPDTNYGYTF. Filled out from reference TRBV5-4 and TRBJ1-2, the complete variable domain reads ETGVTQSPTHLIKTRGQQVTLRCSSQSGHNTVSWYQQALGQGPQFIFQYYREEENGRGNFPPRFSGLQFPNYSSELNVNALELDDSALYLCASSPDTNYGYTFGSGTRLTVV.

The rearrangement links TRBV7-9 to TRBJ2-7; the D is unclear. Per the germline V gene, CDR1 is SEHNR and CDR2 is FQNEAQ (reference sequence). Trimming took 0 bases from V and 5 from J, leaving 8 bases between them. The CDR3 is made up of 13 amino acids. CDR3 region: CASSLAALDEQYF. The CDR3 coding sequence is TGTGCCAGCAGCTTAGCAGCCCTCGACGAGCAGTACTTC. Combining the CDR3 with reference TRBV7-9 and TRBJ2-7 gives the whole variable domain DTGVSQNPRHKITKRGQNVTFRCDPISEHNRLYWYRQTLGQGPEFLTYFQNEAQLEKSRLLSDRFSAERPKGSFSTLEIQRTEQGDSAMYLCASSLAALDEQYFGPGTRLTVT.

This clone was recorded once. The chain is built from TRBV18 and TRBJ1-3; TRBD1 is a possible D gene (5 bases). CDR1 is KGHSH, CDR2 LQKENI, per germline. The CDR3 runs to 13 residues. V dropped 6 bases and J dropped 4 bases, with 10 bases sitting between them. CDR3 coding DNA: TGTGCCAGCTCGAGGGGACGCGGAAACACCATATATTTT. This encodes CASSRGRGNTIYF. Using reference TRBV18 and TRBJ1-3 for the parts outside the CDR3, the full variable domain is NAGVMQNPRHLVRRRGQEARLRCSPMKGHSHVYWYRQLPEEGLKFMVYLQKENIIDESGMPKERFSAEFPKEGPSILRIQQVVRGDSAAYFCASSRGRGNTIYFGEGSWLTVV.

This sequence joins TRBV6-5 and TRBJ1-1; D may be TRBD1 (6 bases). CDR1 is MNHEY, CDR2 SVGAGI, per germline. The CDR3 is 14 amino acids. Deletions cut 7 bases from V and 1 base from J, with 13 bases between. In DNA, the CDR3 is TGTGCCAGCACCCTACAGGGTCCGAACACTGAAGCTTTCTTT. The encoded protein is CASTLQGPNTEAFF.